The clone carrying this T cell receptor beta chain has only a few counts. This entry belongs to a study of blood T cell repertoires in COVID-19. As for the study in general: Donors in the United States, Italy and Spain gave samples during acute or convalescent COVID-19. In each case, the material was cDNA or gDNA derived from T cells, B-cell-depleted T cells, or PBMCs.

Methods used by the authors: It was from reference gene primer amplification that nucleated cell counts were estimated. Profiled with immunoSEQ multiplex PCR; TCRdb holds only in-frame clones, not every one. That table supplies the V and J calls and clone size; D and trimming were determined from the DNA. The table records about 140,000 clones, approximately 80% of them present only once. The CDR3 totals 12 residues. Germline V gene sequence: CDR1 SGHRS, CDR2 YFSETQ. V was clipped by 4 bases and J by 3 bases, with 5 bases between them. Material for sequencing was peripheral blood. The genes are TRBV5-1 and TRBJ2-1, with D uncertain. This clonotype was sampled from a human donor in a cohort sampled during active COVID-19. Here the CDR3 DNA reads TGCGCCAGCAGCCTATACTACAATGAGCAGTTCTTC. This sequence encodes CASSLYYNEQFF.